The rows below give T cell receptor beta chains drawn from one sample of a study of neoadjuvant nivolumab and ipilimumab in lung cancer. Some clones are missing from TCRdb's copy, which holds only in-frame ones; the method was immunoSEQ multiplex PCR. The table records 7,500 to 10,000 clones, roughly four fifths of them present only once. Specimen: peripheral blood, collected before neoadjuvant nivolumab, alone or with ipilimumab. All receptors derive from an adult with non-small cell lung cancer. Both conserved end residues are trimmed from each CDR3. Fields, in order: V gene, clone size, J gene, CDR3 protein. Size tells how often a clone was seen (once, few, many) or the class of an expanded clone, and some rows leave it out.

TRBV28,NA,TRBJ2-1,ASSFASSGAHNEQF
TRBV2,NA,TRBJ1-2,ASTNPGHT
TRBV6-1,few,TRBJ2-7,ASTDGSPYEQY
TRBV5-8,NA,TRBJ2-1,ASSPGLAGVGEQF
TRBV6-1,NA,TRBJ2-2,ASSEYLRTGELF
TRBV6-5,NA,TRBJ2-2,ASSYEGTGELF
TRBV7-8,once,TRBJ2-7,ASTADRSYEQY
TRBV28,NA,TRBJ2-4,ASSFRAENIQY
TRBV7-2,NA,TRBJ2-7,ASSLMTSGSYEQY
TRBV9,NA,TRBJ2-5,ASSGLSGGETQY
TRBV15,NA,TRBJ2-3,ATSRGRDRNTDTQY
TRBV6-6,NA,TRBJ1-5,ASTLGEDRGLQPQH
TRBV4-1,NA,TRBJ1-1,ASSKVGQMNTEAF
TRBV21-1,NA,TRBJ2-4,ASSPLTSGRTRVGIQY
TRBV6-4,NA,TRBJ2-3,ASSGSSGWVPRTDTQY
TRBV27,once,TRBJ2-5,ASSFRTSGNRQETQY
TRBV29-1,NA,TRBJ2-7,SVALVVGYEQY
TRBV7-9,NA,TRBJ1-4,ASSLRTGGNEKLF
TRBV7-2,NA,TRBJ2-5,ASSLETVPTGTQY
TRBV27,once,TRBJ1-1,APPSTLLNTEAF
TRBV2,few,TRBJ2-7,ASSTHGGSSSYEQY
TRBV5-5,NA,TRBJ2-1,ASSTNPGLGGEQF
TRBV6-6,NA,TRBJ2-4,ASSSGRGNDIQY